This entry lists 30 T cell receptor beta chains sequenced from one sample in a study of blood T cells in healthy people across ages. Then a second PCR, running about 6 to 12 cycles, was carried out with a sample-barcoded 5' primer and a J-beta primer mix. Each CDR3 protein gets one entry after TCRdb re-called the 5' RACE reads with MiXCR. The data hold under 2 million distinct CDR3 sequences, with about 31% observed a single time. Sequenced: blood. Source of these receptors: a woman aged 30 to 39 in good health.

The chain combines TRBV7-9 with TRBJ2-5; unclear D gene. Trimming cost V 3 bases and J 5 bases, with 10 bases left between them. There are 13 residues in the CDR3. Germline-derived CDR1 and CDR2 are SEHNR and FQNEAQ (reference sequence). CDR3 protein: CASSFGYGETQYF. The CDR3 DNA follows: TGTGCCAGCAGCTTTGGGTACGGGGAGACCCAGTACTTC.

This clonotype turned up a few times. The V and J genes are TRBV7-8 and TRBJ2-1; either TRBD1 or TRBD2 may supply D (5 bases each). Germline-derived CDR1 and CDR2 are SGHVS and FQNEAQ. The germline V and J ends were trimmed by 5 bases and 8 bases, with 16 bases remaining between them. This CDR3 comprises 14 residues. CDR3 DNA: TGTGCCAGCAGCCCCCGAGGGGAAGCCCATGAGCAGTTCTTC. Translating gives CASSPRGEAHEQFF.

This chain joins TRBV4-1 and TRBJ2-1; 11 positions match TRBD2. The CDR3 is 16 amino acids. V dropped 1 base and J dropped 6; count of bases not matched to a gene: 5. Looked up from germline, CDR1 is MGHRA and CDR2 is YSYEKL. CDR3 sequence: CASSQGLAGLSNEQFF. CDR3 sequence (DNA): TGCGCCAGCAGCCAAGGACTAGCGGGACTTTCCAATGAGCAGTTCTTC.

The CDR3 is CSARKERESSYEQYF. DNA of the CDR3: TGCAGTGCTAGAAAGGAGCGGGAAAGCTCCTACGAGCAGTACTTC. This rearrangement joins TRBV20-1 to TRBJ2-7; 7 positions agree with TRBD2. V dropped 2 bases and J dropped 0; count of bases not matched to a gene: 7. The germline gives CDR1 DFQATT, CDR2 SNEGSKA (reference sequence). This CDR3 contains 15 residues.

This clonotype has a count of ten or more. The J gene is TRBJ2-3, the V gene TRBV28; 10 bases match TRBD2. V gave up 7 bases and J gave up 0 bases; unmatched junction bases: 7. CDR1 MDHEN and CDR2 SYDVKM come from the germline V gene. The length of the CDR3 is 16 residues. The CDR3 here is CASKLAGPSSTDTQYF. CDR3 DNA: TGTGCCAGCAAACTAGCGGGGCCCTCTAGCACAGATACGCAGTATTTT.

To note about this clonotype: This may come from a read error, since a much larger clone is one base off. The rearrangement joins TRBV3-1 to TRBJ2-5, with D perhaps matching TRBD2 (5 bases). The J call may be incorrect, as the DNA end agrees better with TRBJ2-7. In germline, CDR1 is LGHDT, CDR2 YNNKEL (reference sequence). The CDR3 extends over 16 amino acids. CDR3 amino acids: CASSQERAAATYEQYF. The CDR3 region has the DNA TGTGCCAGCAGCCAAGAGCGGGCAGCAGCAACCTACGAGCAGTACTTC.

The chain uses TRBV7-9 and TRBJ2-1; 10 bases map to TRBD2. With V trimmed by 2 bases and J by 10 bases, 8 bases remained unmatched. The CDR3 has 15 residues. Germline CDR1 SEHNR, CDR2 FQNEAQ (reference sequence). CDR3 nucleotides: TGTGCCAGCAGCTTAAAGGTCCTAGCGGGAGTGGAGCAGTTCTTC. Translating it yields CASSLKVLAGVEQFF.

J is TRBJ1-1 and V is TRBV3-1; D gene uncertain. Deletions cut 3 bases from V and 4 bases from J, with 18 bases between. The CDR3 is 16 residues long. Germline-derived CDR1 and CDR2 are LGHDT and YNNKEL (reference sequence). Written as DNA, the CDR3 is TGTGCCAGCAGCCACTCCCTACCCACACGGACCACTGAAGCTTTCTTT. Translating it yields CASSHSLPTRTTEAFF.

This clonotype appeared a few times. CDR3 loop: CASSDEDLAYEQYF. CDR3 DNA sequence: TGTGCCAGCAGTGATGAGGACCTCGCCTACGAGCAGTACTTC. J is TRBJ2-7 and V is TRBV6-1; D unclear. The CDR3 contains 14 residues. Germline V gene data show CDR1 as MNHNS and CDR2 as SASEGT. The germline V and J ends were trimmed by 3 bases and 2 bases, with 11 bases remaining between them.

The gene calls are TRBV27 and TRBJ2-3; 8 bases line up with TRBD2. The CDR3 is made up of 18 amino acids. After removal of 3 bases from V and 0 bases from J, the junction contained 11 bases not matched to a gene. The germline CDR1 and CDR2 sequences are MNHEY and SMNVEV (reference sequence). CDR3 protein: CASSFIGAGGASTDTQYF. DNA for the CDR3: TGTGCCAGCAGTTTTATTGGTGCGGGAGGAGCTAGCACAGATACGCAGTATTTT.

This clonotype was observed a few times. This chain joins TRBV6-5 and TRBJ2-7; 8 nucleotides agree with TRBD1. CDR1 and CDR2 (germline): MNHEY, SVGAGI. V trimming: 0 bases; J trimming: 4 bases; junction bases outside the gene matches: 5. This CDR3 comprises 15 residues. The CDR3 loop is CASSYSPRGQYEQYF. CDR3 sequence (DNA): TGTGCCAGCAGTTACTCCCCCAGGGGGCAGTACGAGCAGTACTTC.

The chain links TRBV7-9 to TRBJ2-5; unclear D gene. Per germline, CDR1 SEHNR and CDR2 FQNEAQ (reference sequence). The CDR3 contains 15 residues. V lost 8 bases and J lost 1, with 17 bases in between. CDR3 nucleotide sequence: TGTGCCAGCTACTCCTTCCTAGGATTCCAAGAGACCCAGTACTTC. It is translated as CASYSFLGFQETQYF.

Written as DNA, the CDR3 is TGCAGCGTTGATATCGGAACTGAAAAACTGTTTTTT. It translates to CSVDIGTEKLFF. J is TRBJ1-4 and V is TRBV29-1; no definite D call. The germline V gene encodes CDR1 SQVTM and CDR2 ANQGSEA. Trimming stripped 3 bases from V and 7 bases from J, with 9 bases between. This CDR3 is built from 12 residues.

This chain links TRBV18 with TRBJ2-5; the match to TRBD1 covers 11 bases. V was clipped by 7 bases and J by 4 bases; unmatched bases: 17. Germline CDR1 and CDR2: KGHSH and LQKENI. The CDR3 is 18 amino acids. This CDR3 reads CASLPAGTGGVRGETQYF. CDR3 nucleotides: TGTGCCAGCTTACCTGCCGGGACAGGGGGTGTTCGAGGAGAGACCCAGTACTTC.

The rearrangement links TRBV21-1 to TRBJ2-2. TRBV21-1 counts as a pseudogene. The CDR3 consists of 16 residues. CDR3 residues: CASRKLDRRNTGELFF. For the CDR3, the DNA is TGTGCCAGCAGAAAGTTGGACCGTCGGAACACCGGGGAGCTGTTTTTT.

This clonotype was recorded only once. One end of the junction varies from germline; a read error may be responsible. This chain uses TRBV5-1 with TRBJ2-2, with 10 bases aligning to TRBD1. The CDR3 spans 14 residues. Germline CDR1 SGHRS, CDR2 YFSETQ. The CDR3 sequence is CVSVPGTGDGELFF. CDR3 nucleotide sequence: TGCGTCAGCGTGCCCGGGACAGGGGACGGGGAGCTGTTTTTT.

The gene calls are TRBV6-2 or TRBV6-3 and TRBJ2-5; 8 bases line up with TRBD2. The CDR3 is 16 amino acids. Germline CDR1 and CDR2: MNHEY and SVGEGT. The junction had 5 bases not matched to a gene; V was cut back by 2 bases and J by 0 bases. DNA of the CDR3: TGTGCCAGCAGTTACGGCCCGGGAGGGTACCAAGAGACCCAGTACTTC. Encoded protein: CASSYGPGGYQETQYF.

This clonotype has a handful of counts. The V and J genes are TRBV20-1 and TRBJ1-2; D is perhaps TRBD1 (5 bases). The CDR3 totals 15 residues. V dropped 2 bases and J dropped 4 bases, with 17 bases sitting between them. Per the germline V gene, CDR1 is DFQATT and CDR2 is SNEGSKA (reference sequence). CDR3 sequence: CSARTPGTSSYGYTF. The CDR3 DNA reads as TGCAGTGCTAGAACGCCCGGGACCTCATCCTATGGCTACACCTTC.

Here the CDR3 DNA reads TGTGCCTGGAGTGTAAATGGGCCGGGCTCCCATACGCAGTATTTT. Residues: CAWSVNGPGSHTQYF. The chain is built from TRBV30 and TRBJ2-3; no firm D call. V was shortened by 0 bases and J by 7 bases, with 17 bases between the two germline ends. The CDR3 totals 15 residues. Germline CDR1 reads GTSNPN; CDR2 reads SVGIG (reference sequence). Together with reference TRBV30 and TRBJ2-3, the CDR3 gives the full variable domain: SQTIHQWPATLVQPVGSPLSLECTVEGTSNPNLYWYRQAAGRGLQLLFYSVGIGQISSEVPQNLSASRPQDRQFILSSKKLLLSDSGFYLCAWSVNGPGSHTQYFGPGTRLTVL.

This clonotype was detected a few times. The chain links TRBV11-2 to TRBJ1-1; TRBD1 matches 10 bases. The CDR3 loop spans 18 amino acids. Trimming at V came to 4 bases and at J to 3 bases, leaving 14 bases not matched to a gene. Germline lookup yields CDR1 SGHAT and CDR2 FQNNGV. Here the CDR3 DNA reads TGTGCCAGCAGCTCTATTCGACAGGGGGCTCGTCGGGACACTGAAGCTTTCTTT. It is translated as CASSSIRQGARRDTEAFF.

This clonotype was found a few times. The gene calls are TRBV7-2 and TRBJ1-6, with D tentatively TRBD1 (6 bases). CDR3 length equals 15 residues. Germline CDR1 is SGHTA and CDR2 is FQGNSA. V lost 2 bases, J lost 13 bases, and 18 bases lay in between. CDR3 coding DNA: TGTGCCAGCAGCTTAATGGCCCCAGGGGAATCGCCCCTCCACTTT. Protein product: CASSLMAPGESPLHF.

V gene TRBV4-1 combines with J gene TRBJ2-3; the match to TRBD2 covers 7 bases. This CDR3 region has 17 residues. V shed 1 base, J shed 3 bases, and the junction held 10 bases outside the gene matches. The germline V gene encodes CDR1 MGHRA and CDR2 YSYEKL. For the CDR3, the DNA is TGCGCCAGCAGCCAAGGGATGGGGGGGATAGTAACAGATACGCAGTATTTT. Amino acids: CASSQGMGGIVTDTQYF.

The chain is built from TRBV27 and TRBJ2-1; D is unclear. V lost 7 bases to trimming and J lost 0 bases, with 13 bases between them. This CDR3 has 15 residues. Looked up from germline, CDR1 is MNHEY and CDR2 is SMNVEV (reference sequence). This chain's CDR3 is CASNSMASSYNEQFF. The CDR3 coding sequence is TGTGCCAGCAACAGTATGGCTAGCTCCTACAATGAGCAGTTCTTC.

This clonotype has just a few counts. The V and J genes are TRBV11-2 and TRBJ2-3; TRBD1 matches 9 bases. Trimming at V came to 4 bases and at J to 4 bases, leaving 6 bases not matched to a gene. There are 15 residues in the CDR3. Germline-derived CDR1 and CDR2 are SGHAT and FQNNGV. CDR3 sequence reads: CASSWGTGPPDTQYF. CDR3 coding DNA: TGTGCCAGCAGCTGGGGGACAGGGCCACCAGATACGCAGTATTTT.

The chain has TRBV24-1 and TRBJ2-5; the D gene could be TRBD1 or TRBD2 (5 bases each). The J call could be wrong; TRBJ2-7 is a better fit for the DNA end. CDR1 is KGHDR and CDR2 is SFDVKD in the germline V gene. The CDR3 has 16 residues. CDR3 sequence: CATSDADPGRPYEQYF. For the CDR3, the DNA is TGTGCCACCAGTGATGCAGATCCGGGACGGCCCTACGAGCAGTACTTC.

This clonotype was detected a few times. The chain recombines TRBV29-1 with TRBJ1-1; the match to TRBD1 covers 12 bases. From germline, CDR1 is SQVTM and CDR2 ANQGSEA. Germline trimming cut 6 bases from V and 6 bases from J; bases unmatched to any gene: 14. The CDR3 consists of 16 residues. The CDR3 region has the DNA TGCAGCGTCCGAATCCCGGGACAGGGGGCGAGGGCTGAAGCTTTCTTT. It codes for CSVRIPGQGARAEAFF. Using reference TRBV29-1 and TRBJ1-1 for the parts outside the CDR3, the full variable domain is SAVISQKPSRDICQRGTSLTIQCQVDSQVTMMFWYRQQPGQSLTLIATANQGSEATYESGFVIDKFPISRPNLTFSTLTVSNMSPEDSSIYLCSVRIPGQGARAEAFFGQGTRLTVV.

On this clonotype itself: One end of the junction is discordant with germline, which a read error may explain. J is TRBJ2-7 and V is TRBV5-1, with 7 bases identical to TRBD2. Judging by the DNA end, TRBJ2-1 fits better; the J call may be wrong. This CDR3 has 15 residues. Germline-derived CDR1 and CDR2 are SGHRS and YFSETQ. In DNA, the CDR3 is TGCGCCAGCAGACCAAGCGGGGCCTCCTGCAATGAGCAGTTCTTC. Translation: CASRPSGASCNEQFF.

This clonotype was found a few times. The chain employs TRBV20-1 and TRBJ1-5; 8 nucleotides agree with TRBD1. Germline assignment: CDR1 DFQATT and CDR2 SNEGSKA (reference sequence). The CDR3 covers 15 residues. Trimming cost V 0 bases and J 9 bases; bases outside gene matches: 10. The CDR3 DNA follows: TGCAGTGCTAGAGACCCAGGGGGCGCCCATCGGCCCCAGCATTTT. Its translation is CSARDPGGAHRPQHF.

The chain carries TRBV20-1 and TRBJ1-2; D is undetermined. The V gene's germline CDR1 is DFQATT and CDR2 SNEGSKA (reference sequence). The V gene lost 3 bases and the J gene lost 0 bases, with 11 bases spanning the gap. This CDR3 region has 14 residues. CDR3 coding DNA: TGCAGTGCTAGCGGGTCGATAACTAACTATGGCTACACCTTC. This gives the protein CSASGSITNYGYTF.

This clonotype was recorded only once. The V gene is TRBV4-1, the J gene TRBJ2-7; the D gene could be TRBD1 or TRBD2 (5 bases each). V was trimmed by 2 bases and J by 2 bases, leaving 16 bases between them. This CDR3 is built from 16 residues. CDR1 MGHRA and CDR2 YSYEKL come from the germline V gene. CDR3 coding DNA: TGCGCCAGCAGCCAATCTTTAGGGACCGGCGCCTACGAGCAGTACTTC. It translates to CASSQSLGTGAYEQYF.